A single sample is the source of the 17 T cell receptor beta chains below, sequenced in a study of regulatory T cells in long-lasting Graves disease. Arm-PCR of CDR3 regions and iRepertoire HTBI primers were used to build TCR beta libraries. TCRdb used MiXCR to reprocess the multiplex PCR reads, holding one entry per CDR3 protein. The repertoire holds hundreds of thousands of distinct CDR3 sequences, with approximately 15% as singletons. Stated time point: newly diagnosed GD, antithyroid drugs for less than 3 months. Scientists built the TCR library using RNA that was extracted from PBMCs. The same data also went into a second study, on T cells in Graves' hyperthyroidism and ophthalmopathy.

The sample in question was peripheral blood mononuclear cells (PBMCs), obtained at new diagnosis, from a patient treated with antithyroid drugs. These receptors originate from a woman aged 30 to 39 with Graves disease.

This clonotype was counted between two and nine times. The chain recombines TRBV19 with TRBJ1-5; D uncertain. The CDR3 covers 13 residues. V shed 6 bases and J shed 4 bases, with 10 bases lying between them. The germline V gene has CDR1 LNHDA and CDR2 SQIVND (reference sequence). The CDR3 coding sequence is TGTGCCAGTAGATGGGCCACTAATCAGCCCCAGCATTTT. It specifies CASRWATNQPQHF. The complete variable domain, with remaining parts taken from reference TRBV19 and TRBJ1-5, reads DGGITQSPKYLFRKEGQNVTLSCEQNLNHDAMYWYRQDPGQGLRLIYYSQIVNDFQKGDIAEGYSVSREKKESFPLTVTSAQKNPTAFYLCASRWATNQPQHFGDGTRLSIL.

This clonotype was detected a few times. This chain uses TRBV6-1 with TRBJ2-4; D perhaps matches TRBD2 (5 bases). This CDR3 is built from 16 residues. V lost 2 bases and J lost 1, with 12 bases in between. CDR1 and CDR2 (germline): MNHNS, SASEGT. In nucleotides, the CDR3 is TGTGCCAGCAGTGAATTCGAGGGTACGGCCAAAAACATTCAGTACTTC. Encoded protein: CASSEFEGTAKNIQYF.

As to this clonotype: This probably arose from a read error, given a far larger clone one base away. The chain has TRBV7-3 and TRBJ1-4, with D tentatively TRBD1 (6 bases). The CDR3 totals 16 residues. CDR1 SGHTA and CDR2 FQGTGA come from the germline V gene. The CDR3 protein is CASSEDLGGSGEKLSF. The DNA for the CDR3 is TGTGCCAGCAGTGAGGACTTAGGGGGATCGGGCGAAAAACTGTCTTTT.

In this sample, this clonotype turned up many times. The CDR3 DNA reads TGTGCCAGCAGTTTCCCCACCTACGAGCAGTACTTC. Amino acid sequence: CASSFPTYEQYF. The chain uses TRBV28 and TRBJ2-7; D is unresolved. This CDR3 region has 12 residues. Germline lookup yields CDR1 MDHEN and CDR2 SYDVKM. Deletions cut 3 bases from V and 2 bases from J, with 5 bases between.

In its sample, this clonotype was seen many times. The gene calls are TRBV29-1 and TRBJ2-5; TRBD2 aligns across 7 bases. Germline V gives CDR1 SQVTM, CDR2 ANQGSEA. V shed 8 bases, J shed 4 bases, and the junction held 13 bases outside the gene matches. CDR3 length: 14 amino acids. The CDR3 region is CSSKGGGVSETQYF. The CDR3 DNA sequence: TGCAGCTCCAAGGGTGGGGGGGTCTCAGAGACCCAGTACTTC.

As to this clonotype: It is likely a read error: a sequence one base away is far more abundant. This CDR3 is missing its conserved last phenylalanine or tryptophan, likely due to a read error. This chain uses TRBV7-3 with TRBJ1-1, with 8 bases fitting TRBD1. Trimming removed 3 bases from V and 1 base from J; junction bases left unmatched: 4. The CDR3 is made up of 15 amino acids. The germline V gene encodes CDR1 SGHTA and CDR2 FQGTGA. DNA of the CDR3: TGTGCCAGCAGCTTGGGGACAGGTGGGAACACTGAAGCTTTCTCT. It codes for CASSLGTGGNTEAFS.

The sample holds a few counts of this clonotype. The J gene is TRBJ1-1, the V gene TRBV6-1, with a tentative D call TRBD1 (5 bases). V lost 5 bases, J lost 11 bases, and 18 bases lay in between. CDR1 and CDR2 (germline): MNHNS, SASEGT. This CDR3 contains 13 residues. CDR3 sequence: CASSTASGSMAFF. The CDR3 DNA reads TGTGCCAGCAGTACCGCTTCAGGGTCGATGGCTTTCTTT.

This clonotype has ten or more counts. This sequence joins TRBV28 and TRBJ2-1; 11 bases map to TRBD2. The V gene's germline CDR1 is MDHEN and CDR2 SYDVKM. CDR3 length: 17 residues. V lost 2 bases to trimming and J lost 8 bases; unmatched junction nucleotides: 11. In DNA form, the CDR3 reads TGTGCCAGCAGTTTAATCGGTAGCGGGAGGGCGGTGGATGAGCAGTTCTTC. This codes for CASSLIGSGRAVDEQFF.

This clonotype showed up many times. The chain has TRBV20-1 and TRBJ1-5; D is undetermined. The germline V and J ends were trimmed by 1 base and 3 bases, with 4 bases remaining between them. This CDR3 region has 12 residues. CDR1 and CDR2 (germline): DFQATT, SNEGSKA (reference sequence). The CDR3, as DNA: TGCAGTGCTAGAGCAAACAATCAGCCCCAGCATTTT. This sequence encodes CSARANNQPQHF.

This clonotype was recorded many times. The V call is TRBV7-3, the J call TRBJ2-1, with D maybe TRBD2 (7 bases). The CDR3 has 14 residues. Per germline, CDR1 SGHTA and CDR2 FQGTGA. V lost 5 bases to trimming and J lost 6 bases, with 14 bases between them. CDR3 sequence (DNA): TGTGCCAGCAGCCCGGGGGGCCTCTTCAATGAGCAGTTCTTC. It translates to CASSPGGLFNEQFF.

This clonotype occurred many times. The genes are TRBV7-9 and TRBJ2-1; D may be TRBD2 (5 bases). CDR1 SEHNR and CDR2 FQNEAQ come from the germline V gene (reference sequence). This CDR3 has 15 residues. V dropped 1 base and J dropped 6 bases, with 13 bases sitting between them. The CDR3 DNA reads as TGTGCCAGCAGCTTAGTAGGCGACTACCTCAATGAGCAGTTCTTC. It translates to CASSLVGDYLNEQFF.

This chain connects TRBV14 to TRBJ1-1; D might be TRBD1 (5 bases). The CDR3 covers 13 residues. Trimming shortened V by 2 bases and J by 6 bases, and 10 bases separated the two germline ends. Per germline, CDR1 SGHDN and CDR2 FVKESK. The CDR3 loop is CASSQFKGAEAFF. The CDR3 nucleotides read TGTGCCAGCAGCCAATTTAAAGGGGCTGAAGCTTTCTTT.

The chain employs TRBV15 and TRBJ2-3; no definite D call. This CDR3 is built from 14 residues. V gave up 2 bases and J gave up 4 bases, with 10 bases separating them. Germline V gene lookup returns CDR1 LNHNV and CDR2 YYDKDF (reference sequence). CDR3 residues: CATSRSGIADTQYF. The CDR3 DNA reads as TGTGCCACCAGCAGATCCGGAATAGCAGATACGCAGTATTTT.

This clonotype was seen only a few times. The chain uses TRBV6-1 and TRBJ2-1, with D unclear. The germline V gene has CDR1 MNHNS and CDR2 SASEGT. The CDR3 runs 14 residues. Deletions cut 1 base from V and 10 bases from J, with 14 bases between. CDR3 nucleotides: TGTGCCAGCAGTGAAGTGGGTAATGTCGGGGAGCAGTTCTTC. Translating gives CASSEVGNVGEQFF.

This clonotype was seen many times. V gene TRBV6-2 or TRBV6-3 combines with J gene TRBJ2-1, with a weak D call TRBD1 (6 bases). The CDR3 is 15 amino acids. Trimming stripped 0 bases from V and 5 bases from J, with 11 bases between. The germline V gene has CDR1 MNHEY and CDR2 SVGEGT. CDR3 sequence reads: CASSYSAGEHNEQFF. The CDR3 coding sequence is TGTGCCAGCAGTTACTCCGCAGGGGAACACAATGAGCAGTTCTTC.

Ten or more counts support this clonotype. The rearrangement joins TRBV7-2 to TRBJ2-1, with 7 positions matching TRBD1. V lost 5 bases and J lost 3; bases outside the gene matches: 10. The CDR3 is 16 amino acids. Germline CDR1 and CDR2: SGHTA and FQGNSA. In nucleotides, the CDR3 is TGTGCCAGCAGCCTAGTCGGGACAGCAAACTACAATGAGCAGTTCTTC. Residues: CASSLVGTANYNEQFF.

The chain joins TRBV6-2 or TRBV6-3 to TRBJ2-1; D unresolved. CDR3 length equals 11 residues. V lost 10 bases and J 4 bases, leaving 8 bases between the germline ends. Germline loops: CDR1 MNHEY, CDR2 SVGEGT. CDR3 DNA: TGTGCCACCGACCTATACAATGAGCAGTTCTTC. This gives the protein CATDLYNEQFF.